This T cell receptor beta chain is from a study of blood T cell repertoires in COVID-19. Authors' data handling: Reference gene primer amplification gave estimated nucleated cell counts. The table came from immunoSEQ multiplex PCR; TCRdb's copy has only in-frame clones and leaves some out. Clone size and the V and J calls come from that table; the DNA yielded D and trimming. The table has roughly 100,000 clones, 87% seen once; the top ten hold about 15%. This CDR3 region has 14 residues. The germline gives CDR1 SNHLY, CDR2 FYNNEI. Unmatched junction bases numbered 4, after V lost 6 bases and J lost 5 bases.

The TCR comes from a human donor in a cohort sampled during active COVID-19. Source material: peripheral blood. The gene calls are TRBV2 and TRBJ1-6; 7 bases align to TRBD1. The CDR3, as DNA: TGTGCCAGCAGGCGGGGACAGAATAATTCACCCCTCCACTTT. As protein: CASRRGQNNSPLHF.